This TCR beta chain was sequenced for a study of CXCR3-negative and CXCR3-positive naive CD8 T cells. TRB cDNA libraries were made by UMI-labeled 5' RACE. TCRdb reprocessed the 5' RACE reads and stores each CDR3 protein as one record, lacking DNA. Its clone listing holds under 9,500 distinct CDR3 sequences. Looked up from germline, CDR1 is SEHNR and CDR2 is FQNEAQ (reference sequence). The length of the CDR3 is 11 residues. The sequenced material came from naive CXCR3- CD8+ T cells from blood. Subset defined: CD45RO-CCR7+CD27+CD95- naive CD8+ T cells lacking CXCR3 (TNR3-). The rearrangement uses TRBV7-9 and TRBJ1-1; TCRdb gives TRBD1 as the D gene, but with no DNA this cannot be confirmed. The sequence came from a human donor in good health. Some clones in this sample may be carry-over from other donors' samples. CDR3 sequence: CASSWGFEAFF.